The 15 T cell receptor beta chains below come from one sample, sequenced in a study of T cells in Graves' hyperthyroidism and ophthalmopathy. Amplification yielded TCR beta CDR3 regions, with RNA transcripts as the source. When the TCR CDR3 underwent first-round RT-PCR, the HTBI primer set was used. TCRdb processed the multiplex PCR reads anew with MiXCR; each CDR3 protein has one entry. The repertoire holds around 660,000 distinct CDR3 sequences, with approximately 42% as singletons. Specimen: peripheral blood or thyroid tissue (not recorded which). The receptors originated from an adult man with Graves' disease, either hyperthyroidism or ophthalmopathy (not recorded which).

The V call is TRBV7-9, the J call TRBJ1-2, with 11 bases matching TRBD1. The V and J ends lost 4 bases and 7 bases, in that order; junction bases with no gene match: 8. The CDR3 spans 15 residues. The germline V gene has CDR1 SEHNR and CDR2 FQNEAQ (reference sequence). CDR3 sequence: CASSSWTGGISGYTF. Here the CDR3 DNA reads TGTGCCAGCAGCTCGTGGACAGGGGGCATTAGTGGCTACACCTTC.

This clonotype was seen ten or more times. The chain has TRBV10-3 and TRBJ2-7; TRBD2 agrees at 13 bases. The CDR3 has 18 residues. Germline V gene data show CDR1 as ENHRY and CDR2 as SYGVKD. V shed 3 bases and J 2 bases; nucleotides not matched to a gene: 10. CDR3 bases: TGTGCCATCAGTGAATCCCACGGGACTAGCGGGAACGCCTACGAGCAGTACTTC. The encoded protein is CAISESHGTSGNAYEQYF.

This clonotype has just a few counts. The chain has TRBV19 and TRBJ1-5, with D unresolved. This CDR3 has 13 amino acids. CDR1 LNHDA and CDR2 SQIVND come from the germline V gene (reference sequence). Trimming removed 9 bases from V and 8 bases from J, with 17 bases in between. The CDR3, as DNA: TGTGCCAGCCGGTTGATCGGGGAGGAGCCCCAGCATTTT. It translates to CASRLIGEEPQHF.

This clonotype was detected ten times or more. This chain joins TRBV29-1 and TRBJ1-1, with TRBD1 as a possible D gene (6 bases). Trimming pared 2 bases from V and 6 bases from J, leaving 16 bases between. The CDR3 has 14 amino acids. Germline lookup yields CDR1 SQVTM and CDR2 ANQGSEA. The chain's CDR3 is CSVEKGQRVSEAFF. The CDR3 nucleotides are TGCAGCGTTGAAAAAGGACAGAGGGTCTCTGAAGCTTTCTTT.

This clonotype was detected many times. This chain uses TRBV10-3 with TRBJ2-5; D not resolved. CDR1 is ENHRY and CDR2 is SYGVKD in the germline V gene. This CDR3 is 13 amino acids long. Trimming shortened V by 3 bases and J by 3 bases, and 8 bases separated the two germline ends. The CDR3: CAISDPGKETQYF. CDR3 in DNA: TGTGCCATCAGTGACCCTGGGAAAGAGACCCAGTACTTC.

The V call is TRBV29-1, the J call TRBJ1-5; TRBD1 agrees at 7 bases. The CDR3 spans 13 residues. CDR1 is SQVTM, CDR2 ANQGSEA, per germline. Trimming at V came to 2 bases and at J to 12 bases, leaving 10 bases not matched to a gene. CDR3 protein: CSVEQGMGTDQHF. The CDR3 nucleotides are TGCAGCGTTGAACAGGGGATGGGGACAGACCAGCATTTT.

The chain employs TRBV25-1 and TRBJ2-7; D tentatively reads TRBD1 or TRBD2 (5 bases each). This CDR3 is 15 amino acids long. CDR1 MGHDK and CDR2 SYGVNS come from the germline V gene. V lost 2 bases to trimming and J lost 3 bases, with 14 bases between them. CDR3 loop: CASSEAGTGVYEQYF. The CDR3 DNA sequence: TGTGCCAGCAGTGAAGCCGGGACCGGGGTCTACGAGCAGTACTTC.

This clonotype was counted ten times or more. This sequence joins TRBV7-2 and TRBJ2-5; D is undetermined. CDR1 SGHTA and CDR2 FQGNSA come from the germline V gene. The CDR3 loop spans 11 amino acids. The V gene lost 3 bases and the J gene lost 5 bases, with 4 bases spanning the gap. The CDR3 protein is CASSFLETQYF. The DNA of the CDR3 is TGTGCCAGCAGCTTTCTGGAGACCCAGTACTTC.

The gene calls are TRBV24-1 and TRBJ1-5; 9 bases map to TRBD1. This CDR3 is built from 15 residues. Germline CDR1 KGHDR, CDR2 SFDVKD. V lost 11 bases to trimming and J lost 4 bases; unmatched junction nucleotides: 11. The CDR3: CASRRQGEGNQPQHF. The DNA of the CDR3 is TGTGCCAGCAGAAGACAGGGGGAGGGAAATCAGCCCCAGCATTTT.

About this clonotype itself: One base away lies a much larger clone, so this may be a sequencing read error. The chain couples TRBV7-6 to TRBJ1-5; tentatively, D is TRBD1 (5 bases). This CDR3 contains 17 residues. Germline CDR1 is SGHVS and CDR2 is FNYEAQ. The CDR3 DNA is TGTGCCGGCAGCTTATCGGGGGTTCGGAGGAGCAATCAGCCCCAGCATTTT. This sequence encodes CAGSLSGVRRSNQPQHF.

This clonotype was found many times. The chain employs TRBV20-1 and TRBJ1-2; possibly TRBD1 for D (5 bases). The CDR3 contains 13 residues. V was trimmed by 3 bases and J by 5 bases, leaving 13 bases between them. The germline CDR1 and CDR2 sequences are DFQATT and SNEGSKA (reference sequence). The CDR3 nucleotides are TGCAGTGCTAGGCGGGACGGCACGTATGGCTACACCTTC. Amino acids: CSARRDGTYGYTF.

This clonotype turned up a few times. The V call is TRBV7-2, the J call TRBJ1-2, with 11 bases aligning to TRBD1. Trimming at V came to 5 bases and at J to 4 bases, leaving 6 bases not matched to a gene. There are 15 residues in the CDR3. CDR1 and CDR2 from the germline V gene are SGHTA and FQGNSA. In DNA form, the CDR3 reads TGTGCCAGCAGCAACCGGGACAGGGGGACCTATGGCTACACCTTC. It translates to CASSNRDRGTYGYTF.

This chain connects TRBV29-1 to TRBJ2-7, with D tentatively TRBD1 or TRBD2 (5 bases each). The CDR3 totals 14 residues. V lost 4 bases and J lost 2, with 15 bases in between. Looked up from germline, CDR1 is SQVTM and CDR2 is ANQGSEA. The CDR3: CSVAGTGFPYEQYF. DNA of the CDR3: TGCAGCGTTGCAGGGACCGGATTCCCCTACGAGCAGTACTTC.

This chain uses TRBV25-1 with TRBJ1-2; 7 nucleotides align to TRBD1. V lost 4 bases and J lost 8; bases outside the gene matches: 7. The CDR3 is made up of 13 amino acids. Germline V CDR1 and CDR2: MGHDK, SYGVNS. The CDR3 loop is CASSGQGSGGYTF. In nucleotides, the CDR3 is TGTGCCAGCAGTGGACAGGGATCAGGCGGCTACACCTTC.

The chain joins TRBV19 to TRBJ1-5; 8 bases are a match to TRBD1. CDR1 and CDR2 from the germline V gene are LNHDA and SQIVND (reference sequence). V trimming: 5 bases; J trimming: 3 bases; junction bases outside the gene matches: 6. The length of the CDR3 is 15 residues. The CDR3 region is CASSGRQGNNQPQHF. The CDR3 coding sequence is TGTGCCAGTAGTGGCCGACAGGGGAACAATCAGCCCCAGCATTTT.